Below, 11 T cell receptor beta chains from the same sample are listed, as sequenced in a study of T-cell reconstitution after alpha-beta-depleted transplantation in children. A TCRbeta library incorporating unique molecular identifiers was prepared. TCRdb called the PCR reads again in MiXCR, with one record for every CDR3 protein. The table has around 500,000 distinct CDR3 sequences, approximately 12% seen once. Sequenced here: PBMCs from the stem cell graft donor, sampled from the stem cell graft. The receptors shown here come from a human donor who donated a stem cell graft to a child with combined immunodeficiency.

This clonotype was seen only a few times. This chain connects TRBV6-1 to TRBJ1-2; 11 bases map to TRBD1. The J segment lost 3 bases and the V segment lost 6 bases, leaving 9 bases of the junction unmatched. The germline gives CDR1 MNHNS, CDR2 SASEGT. The CDR3 is 16 residues long. DNA for the CDR3: TGTGCCAGCAGCCGAGAGGGACAGGGGGTGGACTATGGCTACACCTTC. Residues: CASSREGQGVDYGYTF.

In this sample, this clonotype turned up many times. This chain uses TRBV29-1 with TRBJ2-5; D call uncertain. Deletions cut 1 base from V and 6 bases from J, with 12 bases between. The germline V gene encodes CDR1 SQVTM and CDR2 ANQGSEA. The CDR3 covers 13 residues. The CDR3 reads CSVEAPLQKTQYF. The DNA of the CDR3 is TGCAGCGTTGAAGCTCCACTGCAGAAGACCCAGTACTTC.

V usage is TRBV12-3 or TRBV12-4 and J usage is TRBJ1-6; D unclear. V was trimmed by 7 bases and J by 8 bases, leaving 15 bases between them. This CDR3 is 14 amino acids long. The CDR3 protein is CASTTGLKDSPLHF. The CDR3 region has the DNA TGTGCCAGCACCACCGGGCTAAAGGATTCACCCCTCCACTTT.

The table lists this clonotype with many counts. This chain connects TRBV27 to TRBJ2-7, with 8 bases identical to TRBD1. The CDR3 length is 18 residues. Per germline, CDR1 MNHEY and CDR2 SMNVEV (reference sequence). V lost 2 bases to trimming and J lost 0 bases; unmatched junction nucleotides: 12. CDR3 in amino acids: CASSLIGRGLRSSYEQYF. CDR3 bases: TGTGCCAGCAGTTTAATTGGCAGGGGGCTGCGGAGCTCCTACGAGCAGTACTTC.

In this sample, this clonotype turned up many times. The rearrangement links TRBV11-2 to TRBJ1-1; D may be TRBD1 (6 bases). CDR3 length: 16 amino acids. Germline values: CDR1 SGHAT, CDR2 FQNNGV. V lost 5 bases and J lost 2, with 18 bases in between. The CDR3, as DNA: TGTGCCAGCAGCCCGACCTCGACAGGTCCAAACACTGAAGCTTTCTTT. Translated: CASSPTSTGPNTEAFF.

CDR3 nucleotides: TGCAGCGTTGCCTGGCAGAACGGGGAGCTGTTTTTT. It yields the protein CSVAWQNGELFF. V gene TRBV29-1 combines with J gene TRBJ2-2; D uncertain. The CDR3 totals 12 residues. Germline V gene data show CDR1 as SQVTM and CDR2 as ANQGSEA. Trimming pared 4 bases from V and 7 bases from J, leaving 10 bases between.

This chain uses TRBV14 with TRBJ2-1; a weak D match, TRBD2 (5 bases). CDR1 and CDR2 (germline): SGHDN, FVKESK. V dropped 0 bases and J dropped 6 bases, with 9 bases sitting between them. The CDR3 covers 14 residues. The CDR3: CASSQDLDSNEQFF. CDR3 sequence (DNA): TGTGCCAGCAGCCAAGATTTGGACTCCAATGAGCAGTTCTTC.

This chain joins TRBV4-2 and TRBJ1-2; 7 positions agree with TRBD1. The germline V gene has CDR1 LGHNA and CDR2 YNFKEQ. The V gene end was trimmed by 5 bases and the J gene end by 4 bases; junction bases not matched to a gene: 13. The CDR3 loop spans 16 amino acids. The CDR3 bases are TGTGCCAGCAGCTCTAGGGAGGGGGACAGCACCTATGGCTACACCTTC. Protein: CASSSREGDSTYGYTF.

In this sample, this clonotype turned up once. This chain links TRBV6-4 with TRBJ2-1, with TRBD2 identical over 12 bases. The CDR3 has 15 amino acids. V dropped 4 bases and J dropped 5; count of bases not matched to a gene: 3. Germline loops: CDR1 MRHNA, CDR2 SNTAGT. As DNA, the CDR3 is TGTGCCAGCAGTGGACTAGCGGGAGACCACAATGAGCAGTTCTTC. Its translation: CASSGLAGDHNEQFF.

The chain links TRBV20-1 to TRBJ1-5, with 8 bases that match TRBD1. CDR3 length equals 16 residues. Germline V gene lookup returns CDR1 DFQATT and CDR2 SNEGSKA (reference sequence). Germline trimming cut 5 bases from V and 4 bases from J; bases unmatched to any gene: 13. CDR3 DNA sequence: TGCAGTGCTCGGGCTGAAGGACAGGGAGAAAATCAGCCCCAGCATTTT. Its translation: CSARAEGQGENQPQHF.

About this clonotype itself: Being one base from a much bigger clone, this may be a read error. The gene calls are TRBV7-9 and TRBJ2-5; D possibly matches TRBD1 or TRBD2 (5 bases each). The CDR3 sequence is 14 residues long. Trimming cost V 3 bases and J 5 bases, with 13 bases left between them. From germline, CDR1 is SEHNR and CDR2 FQNEAQ (reference sequence). The CDR3 reads CASSFAGAGETQYF. CDR3 sequence (DNA): TGTGCCAGCAGCTTCGCCGGGGCCGGGGAGACCCAGTACTTC.